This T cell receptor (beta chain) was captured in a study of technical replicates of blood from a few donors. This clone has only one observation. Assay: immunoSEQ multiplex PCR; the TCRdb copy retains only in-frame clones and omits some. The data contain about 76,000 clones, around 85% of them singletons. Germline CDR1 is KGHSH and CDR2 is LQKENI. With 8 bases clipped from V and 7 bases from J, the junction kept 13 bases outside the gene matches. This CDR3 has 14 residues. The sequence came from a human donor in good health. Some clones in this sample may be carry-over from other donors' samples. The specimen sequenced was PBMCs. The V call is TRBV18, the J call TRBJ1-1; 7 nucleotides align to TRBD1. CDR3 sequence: CASRASEGASEAFF. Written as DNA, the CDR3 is TGTGCCAGCCGGGCGTCTGAGGGGGCCAGTGAAGCTTTCTTT.